This TCR beta chain derives from a study of blood T cell repertoires in COVID-19 (dated by TCRdb to the early 2020s). Describing the broader study: Collaborator samples came from the United States, Italy and Spain and covered acute and convalescent phases of COVID-19. Deeply sampled blood TCRbeta repertoires from subjects exposed to, actively infected with, or recovered from COVID-19 were included in the dataset. Samples came from the ongoing ImmuneRACE study (first 160 participants) plus 1,254 subjects from 6 global collaborators. HLA class I and class II types, where available, came from metadata supplied by the sample provider rather than from assay-based typing. The material from the prospective study consisted of cDNA or gDNA derived from T cells, B-cell-depleted T cells, or PBMCs. The sample metadata nearly always contained a de-identified subject ID, COVID-19 status, age in years and sex. A freely available public database, intended as a resource for researchers studying the immune response to SARS-CoV-2, is where the repertoires were released.

What the authors observed across the whole study: How much clinical and demographic metadata was included differed by source and by participant, and the metadata was provided uncurated.

In the prospective study, participants were roughly 18 to 100 years old, resided in about two dozen geographic areas of the United States, and were enrolled through a virtual design. Cohort assignment in the prospective study relied on participant-reported clinical history from a screening survey and a study questionnaire. Recovered participants in ImmuneRACE Cohort 3 were defined as having two consecutive negative NP/OP PCR tests, clearance from a healthcare professional, or resolution of symptoms. Mobile phlebotomists in the prospective study collected whole blood, serum and a nasopharyngeal or oropharyngeal swab from every participant. Prospective study participants could optionally give additional blood draws and questionnaires over an approximately 2-month period. Before DNA extraction, prospective study blood samples were shipped either frozen or at room temperature. This clone was detected once. Its specific antigen is unknown. The sample holds no much larger clone one base away, and base qualities are not on file.

Counted from cysteine to phenylalanine, this CDR3 has 15 amino acids. This entry keeps only the CDR3 DNA: 45 bases, framed from base 1. Germline trimming amounts to 2 bases on V and 5 bases on J, with 6 as the count of junction bases outside the gene matches. The germline V gene provides CDR1 KGHSH and CDR2 LQKENI. The immunoSEQ Assay, a bias-controlled multiplex PCR, was used to amplify TCRbeta CDR3 regions from genomic DNA. The paper's data handling went like this. Within the assay, amplification of reference gene primers was used to estimate how many nucleated cells each sample contained. Sequence reads were collapsed and filtered to measure the absolute abundance of every unique TCRbeta CDR3 rearrangement. Productive Simpson clonality was computed per sample as the square root of Simpson's diversity index over productive rearrangements. Not all clones reach the TCRdb copy of this immuneACCESS table, which keeps in-frame sequences only. Checked studies attribute under half of the gap to unresolved V genes and leave the rest unexplained. V and J calls plus clone size are reproduced from that table; the DNA served to infer D and trimming. Here the sample has about 200,000 clones; roughly four fifths occur a single time. The top ten clonotypes cover around 11% of the sample.

This receptor chain uses TRBV18 and TRBJ1-5; TRBD1 agrees with 7 junctional bases. The source of this sequence is a man aged 35 to 55 who had recovered from COVID-19. Sample: PBMCs or T cells enriched from blood (not recorded which). CDR3 sequence: CASSPKGAFYQPQHF. The DNA reads as follows: TGTGCCAGCTCACCAAAGGGGGCCTTCTATCAGCCCCAGCATTTT.